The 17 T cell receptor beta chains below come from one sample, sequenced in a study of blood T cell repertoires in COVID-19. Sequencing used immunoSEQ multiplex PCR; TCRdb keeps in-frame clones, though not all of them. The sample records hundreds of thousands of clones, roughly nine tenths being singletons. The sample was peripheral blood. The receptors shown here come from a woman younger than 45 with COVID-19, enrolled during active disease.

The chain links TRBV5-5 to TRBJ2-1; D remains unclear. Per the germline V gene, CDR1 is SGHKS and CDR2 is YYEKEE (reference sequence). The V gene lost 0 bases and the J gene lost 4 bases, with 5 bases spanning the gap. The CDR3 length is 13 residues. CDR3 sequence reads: CASSLVLYNEQFF. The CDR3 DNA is TGTGCCAGCAGCTTGGTCCTATACAATGAGCAGTTCTTC.

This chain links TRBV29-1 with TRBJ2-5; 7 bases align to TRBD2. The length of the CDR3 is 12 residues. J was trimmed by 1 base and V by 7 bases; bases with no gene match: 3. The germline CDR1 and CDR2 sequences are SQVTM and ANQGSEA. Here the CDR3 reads CSASGAQETQYF. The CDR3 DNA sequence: TGCAGCGCAAGCGGGGCCCAAGAGACCCAGTACTTC.

DNA of the CDR3: TGTGCCAGCTCACCACCGGGAGATTCTGGAAACACCATATATTTT. This encodes CASSPPGDSGNTIYF. The gene calls are TRBV18 and TRBJ1-3, with D hard to call. The CDR3 runs to 15 residues. The V and J ends lost 0 bases and 1 base respectively, with 7 bases between them. CDR1 is KGHSH, CDR2 LQKENI, per germline.

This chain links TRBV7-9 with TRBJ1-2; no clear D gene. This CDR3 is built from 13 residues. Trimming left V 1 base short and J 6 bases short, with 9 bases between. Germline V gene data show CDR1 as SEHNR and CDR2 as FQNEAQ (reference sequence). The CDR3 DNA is TGTGCCAGCAGCTTAGACAGTTTAGATGGCTACACCTTC. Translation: CASSLDSLDGYTF.

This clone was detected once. As DNA, the CDR3 is TGTGCCACCAGTGATTTGAAGGGGAGCACAGATACGCAGTATTTT. It is translated as CATSDLKGSTDTQYF. The V call is TRBV24-1, the J call TRBJ2-3; D is possibly TRBD1 (5 bases). Deletions cut 0 bases from V and 0 bases from J, with 6 bases between. The germline V gene has CDR1 KGHDR and CDR2 SFDVKD. The CDR3 consists of 15 residues.

This CDR3 is CASSRGRGGVSYGYTF. The CDR3, as DNA: TGTGCCAGCAGCCGAGGTCGCGGGGGTGTAAGCTATGGCTACACCTTC. The chain employs TRBV14 and TRBJ1-2; D is perhaps TRBD1 (5 bases). V shed 4 bases and J shed 4 bases, with 19 bases lying between them. Germline CDR1 SGHDN, CDR2 FVKESK. CDR3 length: 16 residues.

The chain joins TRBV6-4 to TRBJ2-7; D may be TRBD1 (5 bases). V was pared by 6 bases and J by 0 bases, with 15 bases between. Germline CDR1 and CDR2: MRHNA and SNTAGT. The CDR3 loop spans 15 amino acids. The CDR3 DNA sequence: TGTGCCAGCAGGGCAGGGCCCCATCCCTCCTACGAGCAGTACTTC. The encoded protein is CASRAGPHPSYEQYF.

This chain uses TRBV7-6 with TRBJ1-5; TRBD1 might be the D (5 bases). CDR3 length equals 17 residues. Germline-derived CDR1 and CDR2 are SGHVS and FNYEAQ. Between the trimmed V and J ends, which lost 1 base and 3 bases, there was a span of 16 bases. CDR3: CASSLGGEQTFNQPQHF. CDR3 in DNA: TGTGCCAGCAGCTTAGGGGGCGAGCAGACATTCAATCAGCCCCAGCATTTT.

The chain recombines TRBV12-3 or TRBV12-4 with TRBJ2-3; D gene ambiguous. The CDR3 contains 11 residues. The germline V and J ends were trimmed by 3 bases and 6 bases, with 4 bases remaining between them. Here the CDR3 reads CASSLYDTQYF. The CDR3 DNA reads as TGTGCCAGCAGTTTGTATGATACGCAGTATTTT.

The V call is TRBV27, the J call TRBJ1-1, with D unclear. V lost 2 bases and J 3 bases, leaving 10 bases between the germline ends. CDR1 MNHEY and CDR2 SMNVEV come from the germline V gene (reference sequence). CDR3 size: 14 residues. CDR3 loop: CASSLNSGYTEAFF. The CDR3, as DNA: TGTGCCAGCAGTTTAAATAGCGGCTACACTGAAGCTTTCTTT.

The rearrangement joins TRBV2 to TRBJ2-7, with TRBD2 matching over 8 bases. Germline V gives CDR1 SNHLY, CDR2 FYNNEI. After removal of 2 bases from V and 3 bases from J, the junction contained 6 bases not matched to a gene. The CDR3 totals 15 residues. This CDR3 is CASSEFAGGGYEQYF. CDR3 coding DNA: TGTGCCAGCAGTGAATTTGCGGGGGGCGGCTACGAGCAGTACTTC.

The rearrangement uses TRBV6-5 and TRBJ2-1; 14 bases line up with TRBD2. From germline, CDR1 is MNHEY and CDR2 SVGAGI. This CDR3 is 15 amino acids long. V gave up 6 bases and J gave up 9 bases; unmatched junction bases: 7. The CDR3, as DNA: TGTGCCAGCAGCGTAGGGACTAGCGGGGGAGGTGAGCAGTTCTTC. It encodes CASSVGTSGGGEQFF.

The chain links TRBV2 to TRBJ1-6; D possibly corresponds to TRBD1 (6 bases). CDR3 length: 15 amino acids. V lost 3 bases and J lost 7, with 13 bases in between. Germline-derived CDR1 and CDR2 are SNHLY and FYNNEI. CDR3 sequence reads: CASSERQARNSPLHF. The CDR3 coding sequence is TGTGCCAGCAGTGAGAGACAGGCACGAAATTCACCCCTCCACTTT.

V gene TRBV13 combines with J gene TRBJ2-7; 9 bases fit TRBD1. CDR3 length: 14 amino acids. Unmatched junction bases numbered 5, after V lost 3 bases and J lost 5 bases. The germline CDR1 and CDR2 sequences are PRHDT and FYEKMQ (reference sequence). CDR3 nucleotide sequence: TGTGCCAGCAGCTTGGGGACAGGGTCTCACGAGCAGTACTTC. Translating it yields CASSLGTGSHEQYF.

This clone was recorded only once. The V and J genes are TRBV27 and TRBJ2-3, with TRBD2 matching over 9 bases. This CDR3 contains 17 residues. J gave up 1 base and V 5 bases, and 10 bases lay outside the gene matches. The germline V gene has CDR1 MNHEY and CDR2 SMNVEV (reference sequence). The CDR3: CASSPIQLAGRTDTQYF. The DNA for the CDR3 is TGTGCCAGCAGTCCGATCCAACTAGCGGGCCGCACAGATACGCAGTATTTT.

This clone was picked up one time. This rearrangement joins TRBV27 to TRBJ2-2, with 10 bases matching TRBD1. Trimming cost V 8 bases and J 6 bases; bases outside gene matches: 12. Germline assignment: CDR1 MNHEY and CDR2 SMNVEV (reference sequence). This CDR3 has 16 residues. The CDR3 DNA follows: TGTGCCAGCTGCTCCCGGGACAGGGGACTATCCGGGGAGCTGTTTTTT. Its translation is CASCSRDRGLSGELFF.

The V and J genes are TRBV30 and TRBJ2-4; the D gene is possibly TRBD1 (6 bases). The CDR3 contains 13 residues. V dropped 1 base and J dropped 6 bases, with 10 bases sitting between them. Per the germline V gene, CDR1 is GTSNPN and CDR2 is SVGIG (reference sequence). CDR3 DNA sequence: TGTGCCTGGAGTGGAGAGGGGGTAAACATTCAGTACTTC. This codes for CAWSGEGVNIQYF. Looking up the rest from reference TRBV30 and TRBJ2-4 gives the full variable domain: SQTIHQWPATLVQPVGSPLSLECTVEGTSNPNLYWYRQAAGRGLQLLFYSVGIGQISSEVPQNLSASRPQDRQFILSSKKLLLSDSGFYLCAWSGEGVNIQYFGAGTRLSVL.